A selection of T cell receptor beta chains follows, all from one sample in a study of CD8 T cells in ankylosing spondylitis. TCRdb re-called the 5' RACE reads with MiXCR, one entry per CDR3 protein. The sample carries some 63,000 distinct CDR3 sequences, approximately 6% recorded once. The sequenced material came from synovial fluid, either unsorted or a sorted T cell fraction (not recorded which). All receptors derive from a male donor with ankylosing spondylitis. The CDR3 runs from the conserved cysteine through the conserved F or W. Each record gives: J gene, V gene, clone size, D gene, CDR3 DNA, CDR3 protein. The D gene is left open where the match is weak. Some rows have no size entry. The others give once, few or many, or a class for an expanded clone.

TRBJ2-1 | TRBV11-3 | few | . | TGTGCCAGCAGCTCGAGCAGATTGCTCCAGTTCTTC | CASSSSRLLQFF
TRBJ2-1 | TRBV24-1 | . | . | TGTGCCACCAGTGACCGAGACGGGGCGCGGGTTTGGGATGAGCAGTTCTTC | CATSDRDGARVWDEQFF
TRBJ2-4 | TRBV18 | . | TRBD1 | TGTGCCAGCTCACCGCCAGGGGGCGAGTTGATAAACATTCAGTACTTC | CASSPPGGELINIQYF
TRBJ1-1 | TRBV29-1 | . | . | TGCAGCGTTGAAAGTTGGCCCCCTGAAGCTTTCTTT | CSVESWPPEAFF
TRBJ1-2 | TRBV19 | many | TRBD1 | TGTGCCAGTACCCCACAGGGGGCCTACTATGGCTACACCTTC | CASTPQGAYYGYTF
TRBJ1-1 | TRBV11-2 | . | . | TGTGCCAGCAGCCGTCGAGAAACGCAGGGGTGGAGGAACACTGAAGCTTTCTTT | CASSRRETQGWRNTEAFF
TRBJ1-5 | TRBV7-6 | few | . | TGTGCCAGCAGCGAGGGGGGGGGAAGCAATCAGCCCCAGCATTTT | CASSEGGGSNQPQHF
TRBJ2-2 | TRBV13 | many | . | TGTGCCAGCAGCTTAGGGGTTCTTACCTCGGGCACCGGGGAGCTGTTTTTT | CASSLGVLTSGTGELFF
TRBJ2-7 | TRBV7-2 | . | . | TGTGCCAGCAGCTTAGCAGGGGCCTACGAGCAGTACTTC | CASSLAGAYEQYF
TRBJ2-1 | TRBV6-1 | . | . | TGTGCCAGCAGTGAAACTAAGACCTACAATGAGCAGTTCTTC | CASSETKTYNEQFF
TRBJ2-7 | TRBV28 | many | . | TGTGCCAGCAGGGGGCCCCTCGATGAGCAGTACTTC | CASRGPLDEQYF